The TCR beta chain described here comes from a study of blood T cell repertoires in COVID-19. A word on this clone: Germline and junction disagree at one end, which may indicate a read error.

The repertoire was sequenced with immunoSEQ multiplex PCR; TCRdb's copy has only in-frame clones and lacks some. The sample consists of around 300,000 clones, roughly 90% of them appearing once. CDR1 is SGHVS, CDR2 FQNEAQ, per germline. The CDR3 extends over 12 amino acids. The clonotype originates from a woman in her 30s with COVID-19, enrolled during active disease. The sequenced material came from peripheral blood. The chain combines TRBV7-8 with TRBJ2-7, with 10 bases fitting TRBD1. The CDR3 here is CASSKTGGLLDF. The CDR3 DNA reads as TGTGCCAGCAGCAAGACAGGGGGCCTACTAGACTTC.